Sequencing of this T cell receptor (beta chain) was carried out in a study of blood T cells in healthy people across ages. Findings and limits, study-wide: PBMC samples, being unsorted, prevented any conclusive comparison of naive and antigen-experienced cells. Diversity was higher, and naive CD4+ cells more numerous, in long-lived donors than in aged donors. TCR beta diversity correlated strongly with naive T cell percentage.

PCR was performed a second time for about 7 to 12 cycles using a sample-barcoded 5' primer and a J-beta primer mix. TCRdb redid the calling of the 5' RACE reads with MiXCR, one entry per CDR3 protein. The profile shows 1.5 million to 2 million distinct CDR3 sequences, around half of them singletons. Germline CDR1 SGHVS, CDR2 FNYEAQ. The CDR3 sequence is 16 residues long. V was pared by 5 bases and J by 5 bases, with 19 bases between. This clonotype showed up just a few times. Its antigen is undetermined. The sequence was collected from a woman between 40 and 55 years old in good health. The chain links TRBV7-6 to TRBJ2-1; D may match TRBD1 or TRBD2 (5 bases each). Sequencing input: blood. CDR3 in amino acids: CASSIEPGPDHNEQFF. The CDR3 coding sequence is TGTGCCAGCAGCATTGAACCGGGACCAGATCACAATGAGCAGTTCTTC.